The 29 T cell receptor beta chains presented below share a single source sample, sequenced in a study of shared clonotypes between healthy human individuals. Libraries were prepared by immunoSEQ multiplex PCR; TCRdb keeps only in-frame clonotypes and omits some of them. The sample yields 550,000 to 750,000 clones, about 91% seen once. CD45RO-negative cells were positively selected for CCR7, leaving out terminally differentiated effector memory CD45RA+ cells. The sequencing sample was made of naive CD8+ T cells sorted from blood. These receptors were obtained from a man aged 30-40 years in good health.

V and J are TRBV7-6 and TRBJ2-5; 10 nucleotides match TRBD1. J gave up 4 bases and V 5 bases, and 4 bases lay outside the gene matches. Germline-derived CDR1 and CDR2 are SGHVS and FNYEAQ. The CDR3 is 14 amino acids. The CDR3 sequence: CASSLGTGVETQYF. The DNA for the CDR3 is TGTGCCAGCAGCCTCGGGACAGGGGTAGAGACCCAGTACTTC.

The CDR3 DNA follows: TGTGCCAGCAGTGTCACCGGGACCTCCTCTGGAAACACCATATATTTT. Amino acids: CASSVTGTSSGNTIYF. The chain is built from TRBV28 and TRBJ1-3, with a tentative D call TRBD1 (5 bases). Per the germline V gene, CDR1 is MDHEN and CDR2 is SYDVKM. Deletions cut 5 bases from V and 0 bases from J, with 14 bases between. This CDR3 spans 16 amino acids.

The rearrangement joins TRBV19 to TRBJ2-3; D not resolved. CDR1 and CDR2 (germline): LNHDA, SQIVND (reference sequence). CDR3 length: 13 amino acids. The V end lost 11 bases, the J end lost 0 bases, and 12 bases lay between the germline ends. CDR3 coding DNA: TGTGCCGGCATGGGATTTAGCACAGATACGCAGTATTTT. Its protein is CAGMGFSTDTQYF.

This chain links TRBV25-1 with TRBJ1-2; perhaps TRBD1 as D (5 bases). The germline V and J ends were trimmed by 11 bases and 6 bases, with 10 bases remaining between them. The CDR3 totals 10 residues. Germline V gives CDR1 MGHDK, CDR2 SYGVNS. The CDR3 DNA follows: TGTGCCGTAGGGGAGGATGGCTACACCTTC. This gives the protein CAVGEDGYTF.

The chain has TRBV9 and TRBJ2-5, with 13 positions matching TRBD2. V shed 3 bases, J shed 3 bases, and the junction held 8 bases outside the gene matches. Germline CDR1 is SGDLS and CDR2 is YYNGEE. The CDR3 runs 17 residues. As DNA, the CDR3 is TGTGCCAGCAGCGCAGGACTAGCGGGAGTACTCGAAGAGACCCAGTACTTC. Amino acid sequence: CASSAGLAGVLEETQYF.

To note about this clone: A far larger clone is one nucleotide away, so this likely arose from a read error. Other nucleotide sequences in the sample specify the same CDR3. The V call is TRBV2, the J call TRBJ2-7; D remains ambiguous. Germline V gene lookup returns CDR1 SNHLY and CDR2 FYNNEI. Trimming stripped 4 bases from V and 3 bases from J, with 7 bases between. This CDR3 is built from 12 residues. The CDR3 nucleotides are TGTGCCAGCAGTGGCAGCAGCTACGAGCAGTACTTC. Amino acid sequence: CASSGSSYEQYF.

The chain recombines TRBV5-4 with TRBJ2-3; the D gene could be TRBD1 or TRBD2 (6 bases each). CDR3 length: 15 amino acids. Trimming left V 5 bases short and J 0 bases short, with 13 bases between. Germline V gene data show CDR1 as SGHNT and CDR2 as YYREEE (reference sequence). CDR3 in amino acids: CASRARGASTDTQYF. The DNA of the CDR3 is TGTGCCAGCAGGGCTAGGGGGGCTAGCACAGATACGCAGTATTTT.

This rearrangement joins TRBV27 to TRBJ1-1; perhaps TRBD1 as D (5 bases). V lost 8 bases to trimming and J lost 11 bases, with 15 bases between them. This CDR3 has 11 residues. From germline, CDR1 is MNHEY and CDR2 SMNVEV (reference sequence). The CDR3 DNA reads as TGTGCCAGCCACGACCGGGGGGAGGCTTTCTTT. Its protein product is CASHDRGEAFF.

DNA of the CDR3: TGTGCCAGCAGTTTGGGCGCGGGAGGGGACAATGAGCAGTTCTTC. Translation: CASSLGAGGDNEQFF. The V and J genes are TRBV27 and TRBJ2-1, with 9 bases fitting TRBD2. The junction had 5 bases not matched to a gene; V was cut back by 3 bases and J by 5 bases. The germline V gene has CDR1 MNHEY and CDR2 SMNVEV (reference sequence). The CDR3 runs to 15 residues.

The J gene is TRBJ2-1, the V gene TRBV27; TRBD2 matches at 7 bases. There are 13 residues in the CDR3. V was clipped by 7 bases and J by 7 bases; unmatched bases: 7. The germline V gene encodes CDR1 MNHEY and CDR2 SMNVEV (reference sequence). The CDR3 nucleotides are TGTGCCAGCATCTCCTTGGGACTAAATGAGCAGTTCTTC. Protein: CASISLGLNEQFF.

This chain uses TRBV7-6 with TRBJ2-3; D uncertain. This CDR3 has 13 residues. V shed 1 base and J shed 6 bases, with 8 bases lying between them. CDR1 and CDR2 from the germline V gene are SGHVS and FNYEAQ. The CDR3 here is CASSLGASDTQYF. In DNA, the CDR3 is TGTGCCAGCAGCTTAGGGGCTTCCGATACGCAGTATTTT.

This rearrangement joins TRBV27 to TRBJ1-2, with D perhaps matching TRBD1 (5 bases). In germline, CDR1 is MNHEY, CDR2 SMNVEV (reference sequence). The CDR3 length is 13 residues. The V end was cut by 7 bases, the J end by 7 bases, with 16 bases between. CDR3 DNA: TGTGCCAGCACTCGGGGAAGGGGTTCTGGCTACACCTTC. It specifies CASTRGRGSGYTF.

The V gene is TRBV18, the J gene TRBJ1-3; D remains ambiguous. Per germline, CDR1 KGHSH and CDR2 LQKENI. The V and J ends lost 6 bases and 3 bases respectively, with 12 bases between them. The CDR3 loop spans 14 amino acids. CDR3 bases: TGTGCCAGCTCCCCAGAAGATGGTGGAAACACCATATATTTT. It is translated as CASSPEDGGNTIYF.

This clone was picked up one time. The chain is built from TRBV7-8 and TRBJ1-1, with D possibly TRBD1 on 6 matching bases. The CDR3 loop spans 13 amino acids. CDR1 SGHVS and CDR2 FQNEAQ come from the germline V gene. Trimming shortened V by 5 bases and J by 2 bases, and 9 bases separated the two germline ends. The CDR3 loop is CASSRTENTEAFF. DNA for the CDR3: TGTGCCAGCAGCCGGACAGAAAACACTGAAGCTTTCTTT.

The V gene is TRBV14, the J gene TRBJ2-1; D is unresolved. V shed 0 bases and J shed 3 bases, with 12 bases lying between them. The CDR3 is 16 amino acids. Germline CDR1 and CDR2: SGHDN and FVKESK. The CDR3 DNA reads TGTGCCAGCAGCCAAGATGTTAACACTTACTACAATGAGCAGTTCTTC. Protein product: CASSQDVNTYYNEQFF.

The V gene is TRBV7-9, the J gene TRBJ1-1, with TRBD1 matching over 7 bases. V was clipped by 5 bases and J by 1 base; unmatched bases: 13. The length of the CDR3 is 17 residues. Germline assignment: CDR1 SEHNR and CDR2 FQNEAQ (reference sequence). The CDR3 protein is CASSPPRTDRANTEAFF. The CDR3 DNA reads TGTGCCAGCAGCCCCCCGAGAACAGACAGGGCGAACACTGAAGCTTTCTTT.

This chain connects TRBV19 to TRBJ2-1; D not certain. Looked up from germline, CDR1 is LNHDA and CDR2 is SQIVND (reference sequence). V dropped 1 base and J dropped 0 bases, with 7 bases sitting between them. The CDR3 has 15 residues. CDR3 in DNA: TGTGCCAGTAGTATAGTCCTTAGCTCCTACAATGAGCAGTTCTTC. It is translated as CASSIVLSSYNEQFF.

The rearrangement uses TRBV4-3 and TRBJ2-7; D not certain. Trimming removed 0 bases from V and 2 bases from J, with 8 bases in between. This CDR3 is 14 amino acids long. CDR1 LGHNA and CDR2 YSLEER come from the germline V gene. CDR3 DNA: TGCGCCAGCAGCCAAGATTCTGTAACCTACGAGCAGTACTTC. Translated: CASSQDSVTYEQYF.

The chain joins TRBV4-2 to TRBJ1-1; TRBD1 might be the D (5 bases). The CDR3 length is 15 residues. V was cut by 0 bases and J by 2 bases, with 10 bases left in between. Germline-derived CDR1 and CDR2 are LGHNA and YNFKEQ. For the CDR3, the DNA is TGTGCCAGCAGCCAAGAGTTGGGGGTTAACACTGAAGCTTTCTTT. The encoded protein is CASSQELGVNTEAFF.

This chain uses TRBV6-1 with TRBJ2-4; D unresolved. V lost 1 base and J lost 0, with 13 bases in between. The CDR3 extends over 17 amino acids. Germline loops: CDR1 MNHNS, CDR2 SASEGT. The CDR3 loop is CASSEEDTMIAKNIQYF. The CDR3 DNA sequence: TGTGCCAGCAGTGAAGAAGACACAATGATAGCCAAAAACATTCAGTACTTC.

The rearrangement links TRBV7-2 to TRBJ2-5, with 7 bases matching TRBD2. Germline CDR1 SGHTA, CDR2 FQGNSA. The CDR3 runs to 16 residues. With V trimmed by 0 bases and J by 4 bases, 8 bases remained unmatched. The chain's CDR3 is CASSLARAGVGETQYF. CDR3 DNA: TGTGCCAGCAGCTTAGCGAGGGCGGGAGTAGGAGAGACCCAGTACTTC.

V is TRBV16 and J is TRBJ1-3; no reliable D call. The germline V and J ends were trimmed by 1 base and 0 bases, with 13 bases remaining between them. CDR1 KGHSY and CDR2 FQNENV come from the germline V gene. This CDR3 is built from 17 residues. As DNA, the CDR3 is TGTGCCAGCAGCCAATGGATACAGCAGAGCTCTGGAAACACCATATATTTT. The encoded protein is CASSQWIQQSSGNTIYF.

Concerning this clone itself: The same CDR3 can be traced to other DNA sequences in this sample. The chain couples TRBV27 to TRBJ1-3, with D perhaps TRBD1 (6 bases). The CDR3 is 15 amino acids. V lost 0 bases, J lost 0 bases, and 6 bases lay in between. CDR1 and CDR2 (germline): MNHEY, SMNVEV (reference sequence). The CDR3 sequence: CASSLSGGSGNTIYF. CDR3 sequence (DNA): TGTGCCAGCAGTTTATCAGGGGGCTCTGGAAACACCATATATTTT.

The chain carries TRBV28 and TRBJ2-1, with D perhaps TRBD2 (6 bases). The V end lost 8 bases, the J end lost 2 bases, and 19 bases lay between the germline ends. The CDR3 totals 16 residues. From germline, CDR1 is MDHEN and CDR2 SYDVKM. CDR3 residues: CASRENRDLTYNEQFF. The CDR3 DNA reads as TGTGCCAGCCGTGAGAACCGGGACTTAACCTACAATGAGCAGTTCTTC.

A few counts support this clone. The chain recombines TRBV29-1 with TRBJ1-1; D is unresolved. The CDR3 loop spans 11 amino acids. CDR1 is SQVTM and CDR2 is ANQGSEA in the germline V gene. The V and J ends lost 3 bases and 10 bases respectively, with 12 bases between them. The CDR3 loop is CSVDTDRGAFF. The CDR3 bases are TGCAGCGTTGATACGGATCGTGGAGCTTTCTTT. The whole variable domain, remainder taken from reference TRBV29-1 and TRBJ1-1, is SAVISQKPSRDICQRGTSLTIQCQVDSQVTMMFWYRQQPGQSLTLIATANQGSEATYESGFVIDKFPISRPNLTFSTLTVSNMSPEDSSIYLCSVDTDRGAFFGQGTRLTVV.

This clone is a singleton in its sample. This chain uses TRBV28 with TRBJ2-7, with 12 bases fitting TRBD2. The CDR3 runs 14 residues. CDR1 MDHEN and CDR2 SYDVKM come from the germline V gene. J gave up 5 bases and V 5 bases, and 4 bases lay outside the gene matches. CDR3 region: CASSAGLAGDEQYF. As DNA, the CDR3 is TGTGCCAGCAGTGCGGGACTAGCGGGCGACGAGCAGTACTTC.

V is TRBV28 and J is TRBJ2-3; D perhaps matches TRBD2 (5 bases). The CDR3 sequence is 16 residues long. CDR1 is MDHEN and CDR2 is SYDVKM in the germline V gene. V was pared by 7 bases and J by 14 bases, with 31 bases between. Here the CDR3 DNA reads TGTGCCAGCACCCGGGGTAAGTTTCGCAACGGTCCGGGGTCGTATTTT. It encodes CASTRGKFRNGPGSYF.

V and J are TRBV6-1 and TRBJ2-1, with 7 bases lining up with TRBD1. Germline CDR1 and CDR2: MNHNS and SASEGT. CDR3 length: 15 amino acids. Unmatched junction bases numbered 8, after V lost 6 bases and J lost 3 bases. CDR3 sequence (DNA): TGTGCCAGCAGGGACGGACAGGCACGCTACAATGAGCAGTTCTTC. As protein: CASRDGQARYNEQFF.

V usage is TRBV2 and J usage is TRBJ2-3; TRBD2 matches 13 bases. Germline loops: CDR1 SNHLY, CDR2 FYNNEI. The CDR3 has 16 residues. V trimming: 5 bases; J trimming: 3 bases; junction bases outside the gene matches: 5. The CDR3 coding sequence is TGTGCCAGCAGTACCACTAGCGGGAGGGTGACAGATACGCAGTATTTT. This translates into CASSTTSGRVTDTQYF.